Listed here are 10 T cell receptor beta chains from one sample, sequenced in a study of sequential checkpoint blockade in melanoma. Method: immunoSEQ multiplex PCR; TCRdb's copy keeps in-frame clones and lacks some. The data contain more than 4,000 clones, 50% to 60% of them seen just once; the ten biggest clones take up more than 20%. Treatment specified: randomized to nivolumab then ipilimumab (arm A) or the reverse (arm B). Sequences were derived from CD8+ T cells sorted from blood (inferred from file names), sampled from a patient given nivolumab and ipilimumab in sequence. These receptor sequences come from a human donor with melanoma.

This clone appeared once. The V gene is TRBV28, the J gene TRBJ2-7; the match to TRBD2 covers 12 bases. CDR1 and CDR2 from the germline V gene are MDHEN and SYDVKM. After removal of 4 bases from V and 3 bases from J, the junction contained 4 bases not matched to a gene. The CDR3 covers 15 residues. The CDR3 loop is CASSSTSGGVYEQYF. CDR3 DNA sequence: TGTGCCAGCAGTTCGACTAGCGGGGGTGTCTACGAGCAGTACTTC.

The chain carries TRBV9 and TRBJ2-7; TRBD1 might be the D (6 bases). Trimming cost V 3 bases and J 8 bases, with 12 bases left between them. Germline CDR1 reads SGDLS; CDR2 reads YYNGEE. This CDR3 is built from 12 residues. The chain's CDR3 is CASSGSGDQQYF. In DNA, the CDR3 is TGTGCCAGCAGCGGATCAGGGGATCAGCAGTACTTC.

The chain is built from TRBV4-3 and TRBJ1-1; D gene ambiguous. The CDR3 sequence is 17 residues long. V was pared by 0 bases and J by 4 bases, with 18 bases between. CDR1 LGHNA and CDR2 YSLEER come from the germline V gene. The CDR3 DNA sequence: TGCGCCAGCAGCCAAGATCCGGGGTATTCGGTCGGCACTGAAGCTTTCTTT. Amino acid sequence: CASSQDPGYSVGTEAFF.

This clone was detected once. The V call is TRBV30, the J call TRBJ2-7; 8 nucleotides agree with TRBD2. Germline-derived CDR1 and CDR2 are GTSNPN and SVGIG (reference sequence). V shed 1 base, J shed 5 bases, and the junction held 10 bases outside the gene matches. The CDR3 covers 15 residues. The CDR3: CAWSGGAGVFDEQYF. CDR3 bases: TGTGCCTGGAGTGGGGGAGCGGGAGTCTTTGACGAGCAGTACTTC.

This clone was seen a few times. The CDR3: CACSPGSWNTGELFF. The CDR3 DNA reads TGTGCCTGTAGTCCAGGCTCTTGGAACACCGGGGAGCTGTTTTTT. This rearrangement joins TRBV30 to TRBJ2-2; D is unresolved. V gave up 6 bases and J gave up 1 base, with 15 bases separating them. Germline V gene sequence: CDR1 GTSNPN, CDR2 SVGIG (reference sequence). The CDR3 runs to 15 residues.

The V and J genes are TRBV6-5 and TRBJ1-2, with D perhaps TRBD1 (5 bases). CDR3 length: 14 amino acids. Germline CDR1 and CDR2: MNHEY and SVGAGI. Trimming left V 2 bases short and J 5 bases short, with 12 bases between. The CDR3 loop reads CASSYDRKDYGYTF. As DNA, the CDR3 is TGTGCCAGCAGTTACGACAGAAAGGATTATGGCTACACCTTC.

This clone was picked up a small number of times. This rearrangement joins TRBV4-1 to TRBJ2-7, with TRBD2 matching over 9 bases. This CDR3 has 18 amino acids. V trimming: 4 bases; J trimming: 0 bases; junction bases outside the gene matches: 13. Per germline, CDR1 MGHRA and CDR2 YSYEKL. The CDR3 is CASSLEEWLAGPSYEQYF. CDR3 DNA: TGCGCCAGCAGCCTTGAAGAATGGCTAGCGGGGCCCTCCTACGAGCAGTACTTC.

The chain uses TRBV4-1 and TRBJ2-1; D might be TRBD2 (6 bases). Germline lookup yields CDR1 MGHRA and CDR2 YSYEKL. Deletions cut 1 base from V and 7 bases from J, with 8 bases between. The CDR3 is made up of 13 amino acids. The CDR3 coding sequence is TGCGCCAGCAGCCAAGGCGCGGGAAATGAGCAGTTCTTC. It translates to CASSQGAGNEQFF.

The gene calls are TRBV25-1 and TRBJ2-3; maybe TRBD2 (6 bases). CDR1 is MGHDK, CDR2 SYGVNS, per germline. Trimming removed 3 bases from V and 2 bases from J, with 9 bases in between. The CDR3 covers 14 residues. Here the CDR3 reads CASSEGGPTDTQYF. The CDR3 bases are TGTGCCAGCAGTGAGGGGGGACCCACAGATACGCAGTATTTT.

The genes are TRBV28 and TRBJ1-1, with TRBD1 as a possible D gene (5 bases). The CDR3 runs 15 residues. Germline lookup yields CDR1 MDHEN and CDR2 SYDVKM. V lost 3 bases to trimming and J lost 1 base, with 12 bases between them. The chain's CDR3 is CASSFDSDTNTEAFF. In DNA, the CDR3 is TGTGCCAGCAGTTTCGACAGCGATACGAACACTGAAGCTTTCTTT.